What follows are 7 T cell receptor beta chains derived from one specimen sequenced in a study of OX40 agonist ivuxolimab in advanced cancers. Generated by immunoSEQ multiplex PCR, the TCRdb table keeps only in-frame clones and is missing some. The sample has tens of thousands of clones, 80% to 90% seen once. The sequenced sample was CD4+ or CD8+ T cells sorted from blood, obtained in a trial of the OX40 agonist ivuxolimab. These receptors all stem from an adult with an advanced solid tumor such as melanoma, head and neck, liver or kidney cancer.

The J gene is TRBJ2-5, the V gene TRBV7-2; 7 bases are shared with TRBD1. CDR1 is SGHTA and CDR2 is FQGNSA in the germline V gene. Germline trimming cut 4 bases from V and 8 bases from J; bases unmatched to any gene: 10. CDR3 length: 14 residues. The CDR3, as DNA: TGTGCCAGCAGCTACAACCCTACAGGGGAAACCCAGTACTTC. Translated, it gives CASSYNPTGETQYF.

The chain employs TRBV25-1 and TRBJ2-1, with 12 bases matching TRBD1. Trimming removed 5 bases from V and 6 bases from J; junction bases left unmatched: 8. The CDR3 extends over 16 amino acids. In germline, CDR1 is MGHDK, CDR2 SYGVNS. CDR3 protein: CASSRMGQGAGNEQFF. Written as DNA, the CDR3 is TGTGCCAGCAGTAGGATGGGACAGGGGGCGGGCAATGAGCAGTTCTTC. Based on the CDR3 plus reference TRBV25-1 and TRBJ2-1, the full variable domain is EADIYQTPRYLVIGTGKKITLECSQTMGHDKMYWYQQDPGMELHLIHYSYGVNSTEKGDLSSESTVSRIRTEHFPLTLESARPSHTSQYLCASSRMGQGAGNEQFFGPGTRLTVL.

This chain joins TRBV4-1 and TRBJ2-5; no clear D. The germline CDR1 and CDR2 sequences are MGHRA and YSYEKL. Trimming removed 1 base at V and 0 bases at J, with 15 bases between. The CDR3 runs to 17 residues. The CDR3 region is CASSQGQQWSYQETQYF. The DNA for the CDR3 is TGCGCCAGCAGCCAAGGCCAACAGTGGTCGTACCAAGAGACCCAGTACTTC.

The V and J genes are TRBV7-6 and TRBJ2-5; 12 nucleotides agree with TRBD1. The V and J ends lost 2 bases and 5 bases, in that order; junction bases with no gene match: 6. CDR3 length: 16 residues. CDR1 and CDR2 from the germline V gene are SGHVS and FNYEAQ. CDR3 region: CASSLPGQGAGETQYF. The CDR3 region has the DNA TGTGCCAGCAGCTTACCGGGACAGGGGGCGGGTGAGACCCAGTACTTC.

The chain combines TRBV28 with TRBJ2-6; D unclear. This CDR3 contains 14 residues. Germline V gene data show CDR1 as MDHEN and CDR2 as SYDVKM. Trimming removed 4 bases from V and 4 bases from J, with 8 bases in between. CDR3: CASSSPTGANVLTF. For the CDR3, the DNA is TGTGCCAGCAGTTCCCCAACCGGGGCCAACGTCCTGACTTTC.

This rearrangement joins TRBV29-1 to TRBJ1-2; tentative D call: TRBD1 (6 bases). The CDR3 is made up of 14 amino acids. The germline gives CDR1 SQVTM, CDR2 ANQGSEA. The germline V and J ends were trimmed by 1 base and 8 bases, with 17 bases remaining between them. CDR3 sequence reads: CSVEGGLRGRGYTF. The CDR3 DNA is TGCAGCGTTGAAGGTGGGCTCAGGGGTCGGGGCTACACCTTC.

Only one count was recorded for this clone. V and J are TRBV7-8 and TRBJ2-7; D gene unclear. The CDR3 is 14 amino acids. Germline V CDR1 and CDR2: SGHVS, FQNEAQ. V lost 2 bases to trimming and J lost 4 bases, with 12 bases between them. The CDR3, as DNA: TGTGCCAGCAGCTTATCGTCCCCAGCGTACGAGCAGTACTTC. Protein: CASSLSSPAYEQYF.